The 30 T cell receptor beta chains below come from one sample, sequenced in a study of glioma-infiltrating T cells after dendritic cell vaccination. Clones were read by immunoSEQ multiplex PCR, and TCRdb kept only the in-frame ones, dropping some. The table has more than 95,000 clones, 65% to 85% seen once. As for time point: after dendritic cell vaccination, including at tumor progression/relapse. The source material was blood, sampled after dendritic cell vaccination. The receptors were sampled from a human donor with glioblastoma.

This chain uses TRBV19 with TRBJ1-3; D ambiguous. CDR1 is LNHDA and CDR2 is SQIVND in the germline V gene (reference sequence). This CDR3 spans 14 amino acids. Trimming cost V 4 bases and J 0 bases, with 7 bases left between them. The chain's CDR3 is CASSTSFSGNTIYF. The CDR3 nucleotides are TGTGCCAGTAGTACGAGCTTCTCTGGAAACACCATATATTTT.

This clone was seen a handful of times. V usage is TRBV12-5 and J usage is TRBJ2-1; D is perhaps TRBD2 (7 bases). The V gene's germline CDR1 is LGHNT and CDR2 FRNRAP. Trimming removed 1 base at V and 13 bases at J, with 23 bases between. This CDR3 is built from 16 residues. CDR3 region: CASGLGVGGPGFRQFF. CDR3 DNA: TGTGCTAGTGGTTTGGGGGTGGGGGGGCCTGGTTTCCGTCAGTTCTTC.

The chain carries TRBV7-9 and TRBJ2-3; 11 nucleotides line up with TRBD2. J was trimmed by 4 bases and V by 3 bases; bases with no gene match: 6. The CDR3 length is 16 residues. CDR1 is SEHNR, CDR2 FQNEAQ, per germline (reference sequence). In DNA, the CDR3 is TGTGCCAGCAGCTTCTTAGCGGGGGGGTTGGCAGATACGCAGTATTTT. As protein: CASSFLAGGLADTQYF.

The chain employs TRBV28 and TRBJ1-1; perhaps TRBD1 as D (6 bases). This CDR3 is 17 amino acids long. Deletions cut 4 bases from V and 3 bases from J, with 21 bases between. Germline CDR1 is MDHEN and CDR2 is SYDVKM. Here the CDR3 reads CASSSLPGGARDTEAFF. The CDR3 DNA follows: TGTGCCAGCAGTTCCCTCCCCGGGGGGGCTAGGGACACTGAAGCTTTCTTT.

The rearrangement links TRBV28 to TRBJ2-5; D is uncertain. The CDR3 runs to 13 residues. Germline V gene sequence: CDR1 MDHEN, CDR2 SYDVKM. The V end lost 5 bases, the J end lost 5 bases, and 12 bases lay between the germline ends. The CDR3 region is CASSIAVWETQYF. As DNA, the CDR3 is TGTGCCAGCAGTATAGCCGTATGGGAGACCCAGTACTTC.

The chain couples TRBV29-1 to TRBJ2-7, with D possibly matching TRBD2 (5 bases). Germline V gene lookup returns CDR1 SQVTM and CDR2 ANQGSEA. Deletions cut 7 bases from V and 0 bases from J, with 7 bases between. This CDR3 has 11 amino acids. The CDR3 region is CSGGLSYEQYF. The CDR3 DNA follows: TGCAGCGGAGGGCTCTCCTACGAGCAGTACTTC.

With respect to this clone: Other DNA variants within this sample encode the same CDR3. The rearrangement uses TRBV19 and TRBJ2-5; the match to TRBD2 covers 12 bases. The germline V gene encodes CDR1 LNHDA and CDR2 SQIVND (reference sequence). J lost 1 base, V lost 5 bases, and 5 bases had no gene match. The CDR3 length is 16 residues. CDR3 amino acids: CASSSQLAGGQETQYF. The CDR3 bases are TGTGCCAGTAGTTCCCAACTAGCGGGGGGCCAAGAGACCCAGTACTTC.

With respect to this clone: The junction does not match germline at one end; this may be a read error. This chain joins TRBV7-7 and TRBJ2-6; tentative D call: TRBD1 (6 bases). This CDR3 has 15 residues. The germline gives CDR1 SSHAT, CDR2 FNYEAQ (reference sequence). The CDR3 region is CASSAGTSGANVLTF. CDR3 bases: TGTGCTAGCAGCGCCGGGACATCTGGGGCCAACGTCCTGACTTTC. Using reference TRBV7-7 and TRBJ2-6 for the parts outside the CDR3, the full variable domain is GAGVSQSPRYKVTKRGQDVTLRCDPISSHATLYWYQQALGQGPEFLTYFNYEAQPDKSGLPSDRFSAERPEGSISTLTIQRTEQRDSAMYRCASSAGTSGANVLTFGAGSRLTVL.

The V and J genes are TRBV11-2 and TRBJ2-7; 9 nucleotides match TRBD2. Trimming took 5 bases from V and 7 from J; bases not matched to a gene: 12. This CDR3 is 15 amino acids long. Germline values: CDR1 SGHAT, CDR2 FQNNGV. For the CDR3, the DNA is TGTGCCAGCAGCGAAACGGGACTAGCCCCAGGGGAGCAGTACTTC. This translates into CASSETGLAPGEQYF.

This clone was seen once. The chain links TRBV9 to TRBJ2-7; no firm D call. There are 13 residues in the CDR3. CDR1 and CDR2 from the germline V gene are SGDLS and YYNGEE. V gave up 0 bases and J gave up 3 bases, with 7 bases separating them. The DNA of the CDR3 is TGTGCCAGCAGCGTAGCCCCCGGCTACGAGCAGTACTTC. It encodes CASSVAPGYEQYF.

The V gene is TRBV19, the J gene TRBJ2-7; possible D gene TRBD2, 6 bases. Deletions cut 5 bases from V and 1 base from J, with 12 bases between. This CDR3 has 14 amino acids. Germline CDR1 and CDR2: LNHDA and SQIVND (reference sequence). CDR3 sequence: CASSLKGLSYEQYF. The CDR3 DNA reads TGTGCCAGTAGTCTGAAGGGACTTTCCTACGAGCAGTACTTC.

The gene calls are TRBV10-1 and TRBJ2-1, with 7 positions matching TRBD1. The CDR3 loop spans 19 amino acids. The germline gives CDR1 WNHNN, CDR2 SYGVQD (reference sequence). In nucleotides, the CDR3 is TGCGTAGGAGAGAAGACAGGGTTACAGACAAAGCTCTCCTACAATGAGCAGTTCTTC. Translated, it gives CVGEKTGLQTKLSYNEQFF.

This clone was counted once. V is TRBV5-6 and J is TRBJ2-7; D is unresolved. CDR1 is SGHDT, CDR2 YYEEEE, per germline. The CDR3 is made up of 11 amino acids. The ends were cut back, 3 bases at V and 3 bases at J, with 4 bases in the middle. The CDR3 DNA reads TGTGCCAGCAGCTCATTCTACGAGCAGTACTTC. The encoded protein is CASSSFYEQYF.

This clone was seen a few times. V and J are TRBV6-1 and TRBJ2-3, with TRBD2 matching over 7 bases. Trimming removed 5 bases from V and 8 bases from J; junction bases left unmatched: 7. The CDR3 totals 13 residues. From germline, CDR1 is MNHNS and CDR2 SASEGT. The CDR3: CASSLAEGSTQYF. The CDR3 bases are TGTGCCAGCAGTCTAGCGGAGGGGTCTACGCAGTATTTT.

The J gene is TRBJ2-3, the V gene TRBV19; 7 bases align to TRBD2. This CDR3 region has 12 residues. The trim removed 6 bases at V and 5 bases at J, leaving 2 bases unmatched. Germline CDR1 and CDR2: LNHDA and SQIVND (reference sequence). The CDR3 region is CASRREGDTQYF. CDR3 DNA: TGTGCCAGTAGGAGGGAGGGAGATACGCAGTATTTT.

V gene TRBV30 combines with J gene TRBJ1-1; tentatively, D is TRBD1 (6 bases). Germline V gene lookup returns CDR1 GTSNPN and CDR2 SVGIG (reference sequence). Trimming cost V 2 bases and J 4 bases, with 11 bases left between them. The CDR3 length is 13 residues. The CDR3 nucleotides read TGTGCCTGGAGTCGGGGGGGCGGCACTGAAGCTTTCTTT. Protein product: CAWSRGGGTEAFF.

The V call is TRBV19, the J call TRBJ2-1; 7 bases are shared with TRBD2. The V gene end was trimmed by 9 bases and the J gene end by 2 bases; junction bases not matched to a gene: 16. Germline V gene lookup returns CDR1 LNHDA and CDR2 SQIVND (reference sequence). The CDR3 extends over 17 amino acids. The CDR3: CASHKKAGTIPYNEQFF. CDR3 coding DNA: TGTGCCAGCCATAAAAAAGCCGGGACTATCCCCTACAATGAGCAGTTCTTC.

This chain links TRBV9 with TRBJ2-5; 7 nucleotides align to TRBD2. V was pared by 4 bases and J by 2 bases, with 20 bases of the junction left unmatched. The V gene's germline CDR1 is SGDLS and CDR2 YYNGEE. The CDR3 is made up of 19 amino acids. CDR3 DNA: TGTGCCAGCAGCCCCGGAGGCGGGAGTTCCGGACTGGCACAAGAGACCCAGTACTTC. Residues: CASSPGGGSSGLAQETQYF.

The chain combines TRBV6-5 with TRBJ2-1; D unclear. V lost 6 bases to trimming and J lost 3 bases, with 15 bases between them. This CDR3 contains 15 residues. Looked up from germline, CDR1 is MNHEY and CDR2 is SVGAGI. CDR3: CASSPERPNYNEQFF. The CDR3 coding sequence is TGTGCCAGCAGCCCTGAGCGCCCAAACTACAATGAGCAGTTCTTC.

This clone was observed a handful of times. CDR3 bases: TGTGCCAGCAGGCGCGACAGGGAGAATCAGCCCCAGCATTTT. Translated: CASRRDRENQPQHF. V usage is TRBV5-8 and J usage is TRBJ1-5; 7 bases are shared with TRBD1. There are 14 residues in the CDR3. In germline, CDR1 is SGHTS, CDR2 YDEGEE. V lost 5 bases, J lost 4 bases, and 6 bases stayed unmatched.

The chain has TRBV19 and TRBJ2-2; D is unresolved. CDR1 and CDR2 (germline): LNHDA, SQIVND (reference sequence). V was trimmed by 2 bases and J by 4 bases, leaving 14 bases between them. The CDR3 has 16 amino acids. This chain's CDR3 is CASSISGRVGTGELFF. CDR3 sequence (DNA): TGTGCCAGTAGTATATCTGGGCGAGTGGGCACCGGGGAGCTGTTTTTT.

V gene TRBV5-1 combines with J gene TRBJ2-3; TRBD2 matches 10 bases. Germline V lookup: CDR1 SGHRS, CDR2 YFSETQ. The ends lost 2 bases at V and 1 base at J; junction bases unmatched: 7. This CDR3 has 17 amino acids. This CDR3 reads CASSFIGLAGGTDTQYF. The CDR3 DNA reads TGCGCCAGCAGCTTTATCGGGCTAGCGGGGGGCACAGATACGCAGTATTTT.

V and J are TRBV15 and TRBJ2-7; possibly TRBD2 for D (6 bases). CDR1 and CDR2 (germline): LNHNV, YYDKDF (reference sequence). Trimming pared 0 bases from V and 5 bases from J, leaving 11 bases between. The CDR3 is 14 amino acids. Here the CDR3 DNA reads TGTGCCACCAGCAGAGAACTAGCCGCCCACGAGCAGTACTTC. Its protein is CATSRELAAHEQYF.

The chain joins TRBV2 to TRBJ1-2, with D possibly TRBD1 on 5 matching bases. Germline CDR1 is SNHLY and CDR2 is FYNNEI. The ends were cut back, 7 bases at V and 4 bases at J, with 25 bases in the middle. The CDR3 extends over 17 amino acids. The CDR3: CASTLDSPSLHGYGYTF. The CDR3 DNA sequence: TGTGCCAGCACTCTAGACAGCCCAAGTCTTCACGGCTATGGCTACACCTTC.

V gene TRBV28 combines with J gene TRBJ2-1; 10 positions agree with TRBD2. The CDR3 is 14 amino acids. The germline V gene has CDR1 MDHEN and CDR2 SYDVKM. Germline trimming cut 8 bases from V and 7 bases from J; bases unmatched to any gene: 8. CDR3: CASHRTSGFNEQFF. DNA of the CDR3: TGTGCCAGCCATAGGACTAGCGGATTTAATGAGCAGTTCTTC.

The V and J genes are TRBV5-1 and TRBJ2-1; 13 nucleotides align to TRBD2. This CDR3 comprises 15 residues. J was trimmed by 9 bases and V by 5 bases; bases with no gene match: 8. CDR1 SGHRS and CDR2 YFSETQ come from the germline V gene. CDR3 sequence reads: CASRELAGGLAEQFF. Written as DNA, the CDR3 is TGCGCCAGCAGAGAACTAGCGGGGGGGCTTGCTGAGCAGTTCTTC.

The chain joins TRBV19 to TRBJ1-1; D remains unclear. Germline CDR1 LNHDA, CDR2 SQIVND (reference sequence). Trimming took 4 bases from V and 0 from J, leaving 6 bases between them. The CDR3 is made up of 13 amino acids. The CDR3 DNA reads TGTGCCAGTAGTACAGTCATGAACACTGAAGCTTTCTTT. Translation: CASSTVMNTEAFF.

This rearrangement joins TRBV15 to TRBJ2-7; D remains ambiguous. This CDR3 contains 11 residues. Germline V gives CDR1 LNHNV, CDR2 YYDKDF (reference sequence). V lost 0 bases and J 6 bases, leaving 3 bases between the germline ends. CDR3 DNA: TGTGCCACCAGCAGAGACGGCGAGCAGTACTTC. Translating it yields CATSRDGEQYF. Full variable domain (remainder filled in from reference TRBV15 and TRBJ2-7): DAMVIQNPRYQVTQFGKPVTLSCSQTLNHNVMYWYQQKSSQAPKLLFHYYDKDFNNEADTPDNFQSRRPNTSFCFLDIRSPGLGDTAMYLCATSRDGEQYFGPGTRLTVT.

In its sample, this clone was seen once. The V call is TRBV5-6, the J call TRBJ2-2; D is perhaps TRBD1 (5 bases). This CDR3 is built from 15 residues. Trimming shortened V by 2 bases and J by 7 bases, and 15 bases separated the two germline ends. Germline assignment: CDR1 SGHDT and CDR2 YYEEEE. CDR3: CASSLEGADVGELFF. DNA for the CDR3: TGTGCCAGCAGCTTAGAAGGGGCTGATGTCGGGGAGCTGTTTTTT. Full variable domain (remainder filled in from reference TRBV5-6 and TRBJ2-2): DAGVTQSPTHLIKTRGQQVTLRCSPKSGHDTVSWYQQALGQGPQFIFQYYEEEERQRGNFPDRFSGHQFPNYSSELNVNALLLGDSALYLCASSLEGADVGELFFGEGSRLTVL.

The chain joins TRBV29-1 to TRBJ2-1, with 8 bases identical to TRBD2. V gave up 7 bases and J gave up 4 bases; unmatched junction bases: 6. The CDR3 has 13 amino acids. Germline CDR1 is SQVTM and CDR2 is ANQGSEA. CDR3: CSEREQSYNEQFF. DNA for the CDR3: TGCAGCGAGCGGGAGCAGTCGTACAATGAGCAGTTCTTC.